The clone carrying this TCR beta chain was recorded at least ten times. The data belong to a study of T cells in Graves' hyperthyroidism and ophthalmopathy. The CDR3 runs 15 residues. The germline V and J ends were trimmed by 5 bases and 4 bases, with 18 bases remaining between them. The germline gives CDR1 SGHKS, CDR2 YYEKEE (reference sequence). PBMCs were sourced from around 10 ml fresh peripheral blood. Amplification targeted TCR beta CDR3 regions from RNA transcripts. The primer set for the first-round RT-PCR of the TCR CDR3 was HTBI. TCRdb ran MiXCR on the multiplex PCR reads and lists one entry per CDR3 protein. This table has roughly 740,000 distinct CDR3 sequences, 16% appearing once.

This chain links TRBV5-5 with TRBJ1-2; no firm D call. This receptor was obtained from a man aged 18 to 30 with Graves' hyperthyroidism. The sequenced material came from blood. CDR3 protein: CASSSEYEPRYGYTF. The DNA of the CDR3 is TGTGCCAGCAGTTCTGAATATGAACCTCGCTATGGCTACACCTTC.